These T cell receptor beta chains were read from a single sample in a study of CD8 T cells in Susac syndrome. Via MiXCR, TCRdb re-called the immunoSEQ multiplex PCR reads, giving one row per CDR3 protein. This sample has approximately 120,000 distinct CDR3 sequences; approximately 96% occur once, and the top ten carry under 0.095%. Sequencing used CD4+ T cells from PBMCs. These receptors all come from a human donor in good health. The CDR3 runs from the conserved cysteine through the conserved F or W. The D gene is left open where the match is weak. Size tells how often a clone was seen (once, few, many) or the class of an expanded clone, and some rows leave it out.

TRBJ1-1,TRBV7-9,NA,NA,CASSLRGRDTEAFF,TGTGCCAGCAGCCTCCGGGGGCGGGACACTGAAGCTTTCTTT
TRBJ2-4,TRBV18,NA,NA,CASSPGQFQYF,TGTGCCAGCTCACCCGGACAGTTTCAGTACTTC
TRBJ2-3,TRBV2,NA,TRBD1,CASRDRVGTDTQYF,TGTGCCAGCAGGGACAGGGTGGGCACAGATACGCAGTATTTT
TRBJ2-5,TRBV20-1,NA,NA,CSARDPRAGETQYF,TGCAGTGCTAGAGATCCGAGGGCCGGTGAGACCCAGTACTTC
TRBJ1-2,TRBV3-1,NA,NA,CASSLNPRGVGYTF,TGTGCCAGCTCCCTAAACCCGAGAGGGGTTGGCTACACCTTC
TRBJ1-2,TRBV5-4,few,TRBD1,CASSLQGGDGYTF,TGTGCCAGCAGCCTCCAGGGGGGGGACGGCTACACCTTC
TRBJ1-1,TRBV18,NA,TRBD1,CASSEGQGIATEAFF,TGTGCCAGCTCAGAGGGACAGGGCATTGCCACTGAAGCTTTCTTT
TRBJ2-4,TRBV7-2,NA,TRBD2,CASSLGGGLAAIQYF,TGTGCCAGCAGCTTAGGCGGGGGACTAGCGGCGATTCAGTACTTC
TRBJ2-1,TRBV4-3,NA,NA,CASSQEPGNNEQFF,TGCGCCAGCAGCCAAGAACCCGGGAACAATGAGCAGTTCTTC
TRBJ2-4,TRBV4-1,NA,TRBD1,CASSPILRQGLAKNIQYF,TGCGCCAGCAGCCCGATTCTGAGACAGGGGCTAGCCAAAAACATTCAGTACTTC
TRBJ1-4,TRBV4-2,NA,NA,CASSQKPQTVLLNEKLLF,TGTGCCAGCAGCCAAAAACCACAGACAGTCCTGCTTAATGAAAAACTGCTTTTT
TRBJ2-3,TRBV5-1,few,NA,CASSPEGADTQYF,TGCGCCAGCAGCCCGGAGGGCGCAGATACGCAGTATTTT
TRBJ2-3,TRBV4-1,NA,TRBD2,CASSEREDTQYF,TGCGCCAGCAGCGAGCGGGAGGATACGCAGTATTTT
TRBJ2-7,TRBV29-1,NA,TRBD2,CSVAGSGTSGSGYEQYF,TGCAGCGTTGCGGGATCCGGGACTAGCGGGAGTGGGTACGAGCAGTACTTC
TRBJ2-7,TRBV3-1,NA,NA,CASSQGRVGYEQYF,TGTGCCAGCAGCCAAGGACGAGTGGGCTACGAGCAGTACTTC
TRBJ2-7,TRBV7-2,NA,TRBD1,CASSSDRVYEQYF,TGTGCCAGCAGCTCGGACAGGGTTTACGAGCAGTACTTC
TRBJ1-4,TRBV18,NA,NA,CASSPSRTGGEKLFF,TGTGCCAGCTCACCCTCACGGACGGGCGGCGAAAAACTGTTTTTT
TRBJ1-4,TRBV19,NA,NA,CASSISRGRNEKLFF,TGTGCCAGTAGTATATCAAGGGGCCGAAATGAAAAACTGTTTTTT
TRBJ1-5,TRBV20-1,once,NA,CSAKPGPYNQPQHF,TGCAGTGCTAAACCTGGGCCATACAATCAGCCCCAGCATTTT
TRBJ2-3,TRBV5-1,NA,NA,CASSLGGSGADTQYF,TGCGCCAGCAGCTTGGGAGGGTCGGGCGCAGATACGCAGTATTTT
TRBJ2-5,TRBV5-1,NA,NA,CASTLAGRGEGETQYF,TGCGCCAGCACCCTGGCGGGCAGGGGTGAGGGGGAGACCCAGTACTTC
TRBJ1-5,TRBV2,NA,NA,CASRGQPNSNQPQHF,TGTGCCAGCCGAGGACAGCCCAACTCTAATCAGCCCCAGCATTTT
TRBJ1-2,TRBV20-1,NA,NA,CSARVPKTTMGYTF,TGCAGTGCTAGAGTCCCCAAAACCACGATGGGCTACACCTTC
TRBJ2-5,TRBV7-9,NA,NA,CASSDDTRALGATQYF,TGTGCCAGCAGCGACGACACTAGGGCACTTGGCGCGACCCAGTACTTC
TRBJ2-7,TRBV14,NA,NA,CASSQGGSRSYEQYF,TGTGCCAGCAGCCAAGGTGGGAGTAGATCCTACGAGCAGTACTTC
TRBJ1-1,TRBV14,NA,NA,CASSRLGGGRGTEAFF,TGTGCCAGCAGCCGCCTGGGAGGGGGTCGGGGCACTGAAGCTTTCTTT
TRBJ2-1,TRBV29-1,once,NA,CSVPVGGRSGEQFF,TGCAGCGTGCCAGTAGGAGGGCGAAGCGGTGAGCAGTTCTTC
TRBJ2-6,TRBV5-6,NA,TRBD1,CASSRTGTGLRGANVLTF,TGTGCCAGCAGCCGCACCGGGACAGGGTTACGAGGGGCCAACGTCCTGACTTTC
TRBJ2-2,TRBV5-1,NA,TRBD2,CASSLPSGTGELFF,TGCGCCAGCAGCCTTCCTAGCGGCACCGGGGAGCTGTTTTTT